These T cell receptor beta chains were read from a single sample in a study of shared clonotypes between healthy human individuals. Sequenced by immunoSEQ multiplex PCR; TCRdb stores in-frame clones only, minus some. The sample shows roughly 1,500,000 clones, approximately 98% of them seen only once. Specimen: naive CD4+ T cells sorted from blood. These receptors originate from a man in his thirties or forties in good health. CDR3s include the opening cysteine and the closing phenylalanine or tryptophan. Some rows have no size entry. The others give once, few or many, or a class for an expanded clone.

clone_size j_call v_call cdr3_aa
once TRBJ2-3 TRBV5-1 CASSLATGEGADTQYF
. TRBJ2-5 TRBV18 CASSSGTSGRFPYGETQYF
once TRBJ2-7 TRBV29-1 CSVGDRGFYEQYF
. TRBJ1-1 TRBV29-1 CSVRLMNTEAFF
. TRBJ1-3 TRBV6-1 CASSARGWTGTSGNTIYF
. TRBJ2-5 TRBV10-1 CASSERVLETQYF
once TRBJ1-1 TRBV25-1 CASRRGGLAEAFF
. TRBJ2-7 TRBV10-3 CAISGTSGNLYEQYF
. TRBJ2-5 TRBV7-7 CASSHQAETQYF
. TRBJ2-1 TRBV6-1 CASSVLNGRWSYNEQFF
. TRBJ2-7 TRBV5-1 CASSPTSGRGKQYF
. TRBJ2-7 TRBV28 CASSSEGYEQYF
once TRBJ2-3 TRBV29-1 CSAHKAGISTDTQYF
. TRBJ1-5 TRBV5-6 CASSFSTGTRNQPQHF
. TRBJ2-5 TRBV18 CASSPRVLQETQYF
. TRBJ2-2 TRBV19 CASSIDRLAGGNTGELFF
. TRBJ1-1 TRBV2 CASSASRNTEAFF
. TRBJ1-1 TRBV28 CASSLPGQNTEAFF
. TRBJ2-5 TRBV30 CAWASGTGVRETQYF
. TRBJ2-1 TRBV5-8 CASSLWGNDEQFF
once TRBJ2-7 TRBV6-5 CASTLIPGFHEQYF
. TRBJ1-3 TRBV7-9 CASSFGRAGNTIYF
. TRBJ2-3 TRBV5-1 CASSLEGQFTDTQYF
once TRBJ1-4 TRBV4-1 CASSSRGQDVDEKLFF
. TRBJ1-1 TRBV28 CASTAVNTEAFF
once TRBJ2-5 TRBV5-4 CASSLLPRETQYF
. TRBJ1-5 TRBV19 CASRGQGDQPQHF
once TRBJ2-7 TRBV7-2 CASSSDSSYEQYF